These 10 T cell receptor beta chains originate from one sample sequenced in a study of beta chain features in type 1 diabetes. Study conclusions and caveats: Shortening that was moderate but significant affected the TCRB CDR3s of Type 1 diabetes patients in all four CD4+ subsets.

TCRB transcripts that were expressed got sequenced, as all of the isolated RNA had been reverse transcribed. Sequencing was performed with immunoSEQ multiplex PCR; in TCRdb, only in-frame clones are kept and a portion is missing. The sample holds approximately 150,000 clones; about 13% are singletons and the top ten take 1.3%. Their antigen targets remain unknown. The sequencing sample was made of central memory CD4+ T cells from blood. The receptors stem from a man younger than 30 with type 1 diabetes.

The rearrangement uses TRBV19 and TRBJ2-5, with D possibly being TRBD2 (5 bases). V lost 5 bases and J lost 4, with 11 bases in between. Germline V CDR1 and CDR2: LNHDA, SQIVND (reference sequence). The CDR3 loop spans 13 amino acids. This CDR3 is CASSFLGGETQYF. As DNA, the CDR3 is TGTGCCAGTAGTTTCCTTGGAGGAGAGACCCAGTACTTC.

The rearrangement links TRBV6-1 to TRBJ1-2, with TRBD1 matching over 7 bases. Germline V gene sequence: CDR1 MNHNS, CDR2 SASEGT. CDR3 length: 14 residues. V was clipped by 5 bases and J by 3 bases; unmatched bases: 6. The CDR3 DNA follows: TGTGCCAGCAGTCTAACAGGGGCGGACTATGGCTACACCTTC. It codes for CASSLTGADYGYTF.

A few counts support this clone. The chain carries TRBV2 and TRBJ2-2, with D possibly being TRBD2 (5 bases). Trimming cost V 6 bases and J 5 bases, with 16 bases left between them. The CDR3 has 15 residues. Germline V gene data show CDR1 as SNHLY and CDR2 as FYNNEI. The CDR3 loop reads CASRQSGVGTGELFF. The CDR3 DNA is TGTGCCAGCAGGCAGTCCGGGGTTGGGACCGGGGAGCTGTTTTTT.

This clone turned up a few times. The chain links TRBV20-1 to TRBJ1-1; D is unresolved. CDR1 is DFQATT, CDR2 SNEGSKA, per germline (reference sequence). V lost 3 bases and J lost 7, with 6 bases in between. CDR3 length equals 10 residues. The CDR3 DNA sequence: TGCAGTGCTAGTCGGAGTGAAGCTTTCTTT. As protein: CSASRSEAFF.

This clone occurred many times. The rearrangement uses TRBV11-2 and TRBJ2-7; 7 bases are shared with TRBD2. The CDR3 has 16 amino acids. The junction had 9 bases not matched to a gene; V was cut back by 0 bases and J by 4 bases. Germline CDR1 and CDR2: SGHAT and FQNNGV. Here the CDR3 DNA reads TGTGCCAGCAGCTTAGATCAAATCCGGGGAGGGTACGAGCAGTACTTC. Translating it yields CASSLDQIRGGYEQYF.

The rearrangement links TRBV29-1 to TRBJ2-5; D is undetermined. The end of the DNA aligns better with TRBJ2-7, so the J call may be wrong. Germline CDR1 is SQVTM and CDR2 is ANQGSEA. This CDR3 spans 11 amino acids. The CDR3 DNA follows: TGCAGCGTCCGGAGCTCCTACGAGCAGTACTTC. As protein: CSVRSSYEQYF.

As DNA, the CDR3 is TGTGCCAGCAGTTACCCTGGGCGCCCTACGCAGTTCTTC. Translated, it gives CASSYPGRPTQFF. The rearrangement joins TRBV6-6 to TRBJ2-1, with D unclear. V was pared by 2 bases and J by 12 bases, with 14 bases between. The germline V gene has CDR1 MNHNY and CDR2 SVGAGI (reference sequence). The CDR3 is 13 amino acids.

This clone turned up a few times. V and J are TRBV14 and TRBJ2-7; D gene uncertain. The CDR3 runs to 14 residues. Germline V gives CDR1 SGHDN, CDR2 FVKESK. The germline V and J ends were trimmed by 0 bases and 9 bases, with 15 bases remaining between them. The CDR3 spells CASSQDVTGRSQYF. The DNA of the CDR3 is TGTGCCAGCAGCCAAGATGTGACTGGCCGATCGCAGTACTTC.

The V and J genes are TRBV5-1 and TRBJ1-5; D gene ambiguous. The CDR3 totals 14 residues. V lost 0 bases and J 2 bases, leaving 6 bases between the germline ends. Germline V gene sequence: CDR1 SGHRS, CDR2 YFSETQ. CDR3 nucleotide sequence: TGCGCCAGCAGCTTGGATGGACGCAATCAGCCCCAGCATTTT. This sequence encodes CASSLDGRNQPQHF.

This clone has a count of ten or more. The chain carries TRBV7-2 and TRBJ2-3; D is unresolved. The germline gives CDR1 SGHTA, CDR2 FQGNSA. Trimming took off 5 bases at V and 8 bases at J, with 11 bases between the two ends. The CDR3 is made up of 12 amino acids. CDR3 residues: CASSPPFGTQYF. Here the CDR3 DNA reads TGTGCCAGCAGCCCCCCGTTTGGTACGCAGTATTTT.